This T cell receptor beta chain was captured by sequencing in a study of blood T cell repertoires in COVID-19. The germline gives CDR1 MNHEY, CDR2 SVGEGT. This CDR3 region has 14 residues. Trimming stripped 2 bases from V and 7 bases from J, with 9 bases between. In the original processing: Researchers report that nucleated cell counts were estimated from reference gene primer amplification. Some clones are missing from TCRdb's copy, which holds only in-frame ones; the method was immunoSEQ multiplex PCR. V and J calls plus clone size are reproduced from that table; the DNA served to infer D and trimming. Of roughly 31,000 clones detected, 85% to 90% appear once; the ten largest clones hold roughly 1.6%.

The sequence came from a man aged 55 to 70 with active COVID-19. The chain employs TRBV6-2 or TRBV6-3 and TRBJ1-6; D unresolved. The sequenced sample consisted of peripheral blood. CDR3 coding DNA: TGTGCCAGCAGTTACGGTCGGTCGAATTCACCCCTCCACTTT. Encoded protein: CASSYGRSNSPLHF.